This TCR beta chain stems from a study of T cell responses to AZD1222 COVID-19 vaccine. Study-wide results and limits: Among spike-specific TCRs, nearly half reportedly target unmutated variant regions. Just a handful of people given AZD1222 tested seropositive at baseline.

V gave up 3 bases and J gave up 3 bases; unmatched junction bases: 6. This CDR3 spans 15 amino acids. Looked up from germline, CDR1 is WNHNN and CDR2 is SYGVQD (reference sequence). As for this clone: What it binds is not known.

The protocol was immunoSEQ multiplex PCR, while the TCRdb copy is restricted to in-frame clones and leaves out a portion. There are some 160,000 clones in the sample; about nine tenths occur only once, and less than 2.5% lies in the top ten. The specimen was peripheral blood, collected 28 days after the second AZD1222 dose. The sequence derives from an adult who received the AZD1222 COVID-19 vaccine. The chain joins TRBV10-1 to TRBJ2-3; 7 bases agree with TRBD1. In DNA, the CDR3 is TGCGCCAGCAGTGATCGGGCAGGGGGAACAGATACGCAGTATTTT. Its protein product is CASSDRAGGTDTQYF.